This is a list of T cell receptor beta chains from one sample in a study of CD8 T cells in Susac syndrome. TCRdb called the immunoSEQ multiplex PCR reads again in MiXCR, with one record for every CDR3 protein. Here the sample spans more than 100,000 distinct CDR3 sequences, under 96% being singletons. Material: CD4+ T cells from PBMCs. The receptors were sampled from a human donor with Susac syndrome. Each CDR3 is given with its conserved first and last residue. A D gene is named only where the DNA matches it firmly. Not all rows give a size; the values are once, few, many and, for expanded clones, a class.

cdr3_aa cdr3_nt j_call clone_size d_call v_call
CASSVATGYNEQFF TGTGCCAGCAGCGTAGCTACTGGTTACAATGAGCAGTTCTTC TRBJ2-1 - - TRBV9
CASVAPSSGANVLTF TGTGCCAGCGTGGCACCCAGCTCTGGGGCCAACGTCCTGACTTTC TRBJ2-6 once - TRBV12-3/TRBV12-4
CASSLPRRETQYF TGCGCCAGCAGCTTACCCAGGAGAGAGACCCAGTACTTC TRBJ2-5 - - TRBV5-1
CASSLRTVNTEAFF TGCGCCAGCAGCTTGCGGACAGTGAACACTGAAGCTTTCTTT TRBJ1-1 - - TRBV5-1
CASSRAGEGYTF TGTGCCAGCAGCAGGGCCGGGGAGGGCTACACCTTC TRBJ1-2 - - TRBV6-5
CASSALSGVTYNEQFF TGTGCCAGCAGCGCCCTTAGCGGGGTTACCTACAATGAGCAGTTCTTC TRBJ2-1 - TRBD2 TRBV5-4
CASSAGLAGVGEQFF TGTGCCAGCAGCGCGGGACTAGCGGGAGTTGGTGAGCAGTTCTTC TRBJ2-1 - TRBD2 TRBV9
CSVERTSDYNEQFF TGCAGCGTTGAACGGACTAGCGACTACAATGAGCAGTTCTTC TRBJ2-1 - TRBD2 TRBV29-1
CSARDESQTGYAEAFF TGCAGTGCTAGAGATGAAAGTCAAACAGGGTACGCTGAAGCTTTCTTT TRBJ1-1 - - TRBV20-1
CASSMTDRTGYGQFF TGTGCCAGCAGCATGACCGATCGAACAGGGTACGGGCAGTTCTTC TRBJ2-1 - - TRBV3-1
CASSIEQGARKPQHF TGTGCCAGTAGTATTGAACAGGGGGCGCGTAAGCCCCAGCATTTT TRBJ1-5 - TRBD1 TRBV19
CASSSRPTYNEQFF TGTGCCAGCTCATCCCGGCCAACCTACAATGAGCAGTTCTTC TRBJ2-1 - - TRBV18
CASSLVHNEQFF TGTGCCAGCAGCTTGGTACACAATGAGCAGTTCTTC TRBJ2-1 - - TRBV5-6
CASSLRPSNQPQHF TGTGCCAGCAGCTTACGGCCTAGCAATCAGCCCCAGCATTTT TRBJ1-5 - - TRBV11-2
CASSFLDLEQFF TGTGCCAGCAGTTTTTTGGACCTTGAGCAGTTCTTC TRBJ2-1 - - TRBV12-3/TRBV12-4
CASSPNRGNTIYF TGTGCCAGCAGCCCTAACAGGGGAAACACCATATATTTT TRBJ1-3 - - TRBV3-1
CASSSDSYGYTF TGTGCCAGCAGTTCGGACAGCTATGGCTACACCTTC TRBJ1-2 - - TRBV28
CASSLLWEQYF TGTGCCAGCAGTTTATTGTGGGAGCAGTACTTC TRBJ2-7 - - TRBV28
CASSIIGKGAGELFF TGTGCCAGTAGTATAATAGGGAAGGGGGCCGGGGAGCTGTTTTTT TRBJ2-2 - - TRBV19
CASSPSATSGIYEQYF TGTGCCAGCAGCCCGAGCGCGACTAGCGGGATATACGAGCAGTACTTC TRBJ2-7 - TRBD2 TRBV9
CASSLAGGMETQYF TGCGCCAGCAGCTTGGCGGGGGGGATGGAGACCCAGTACTTC TRBJ2-5 - TRBD2 TRBV5-1
CASSISRLSSGANVLTF TGTGCCAGTAGTATATCTAGACTGAGCTCTGGGGCCAACGTCCTGACTTTC TRBJ2-6 - - TRBV19
CSSPGTSERYNEQFF TGCAGTTCTCCGGGGACTTCCGAGAGATACAATGAGCAGTTCTTC TRBJ2-1 - - TRBV20-1
CASSLGSSGAQETQYF TGTGCCAGCAGCTTAGGGTCTAGCGGCGCCCAAGAGACCCAGTACTTC TRBJ2-5 - TRBD2 TRBV11-2
CASSYRDTQYF TGTGCCAGCAGTTACCGGGATACGCAGTATTTT TRBJ2-3 - - TRBV6-2/TRBV6-3
CSGTSGNTIYF TGCAGCGGCACTTCTGGAAACACCATATATTTT TRBJ1-3 - - TRBV29-1
CASSESREGETQYF TGTGCCAGCAGTGAGTCCCGGGAGGGGGAGACCCAGTACTTC TRBJ2-5 - TRBD2 TRBV2
CSARGRDTPSSYEQYF TGCAGTGCTAGAGGGCGGGATACTCCGAGCTCCTACGAGCAGTACTTC TRBJ2-7 once - TRBV20-1
CATSRAGTGDEQFF TGTGCCACCAGCAGAGCCGGGACAGGGGATGAGCAGTTCTTC TRBJ2-1 - TRBD1 TRBV15
CSAQRTGDGYTF TGCAGTGCACAACGGACAGGGGATGGCTACACCTTC TRBJ1-2 - TRBD1 TRBV20-1
CASSYSKRALNTEAFF TGTGCCAGCAGTTACTCGAAGAGAGCCTTGAACACTGAAGCTTTCTTT TRBJ1-1 - - TRBV6-5
CASSRDYQIEQFF TGTGCCAGCAGCCGGGACTACCAAATAGAGCAGTTCTTC TRBJ2-1 - TRBD2 TRBV5-6
CAWENKRLGFF TGTGCCTGGGAGAACAAAAGGTTGGGTTTCTTT TRBJ1-1 - - TRBV30
CASREGQETQYF TGTGCCTCCAGAGAGGGCCAAGAGACCCAGTACTTC TRBJ2-5 - - TRBV28
CASSNWAANEKLFF TGTGCCAGCAGCAATTGGGCGGCTAATGAAAAACTGTTTTTT TRBJ1-4 - - TRBV11-2
CASREGLERQFF TGTGCCAGCAGGGAGGGCCTCGAACGGCAGTTCTTC TRBJ2-1 - - TRBV2
CASSVAPQGANEKLFF TGTGCCAGCAGCGTAGCCCCACAGGGGGCGAATGAAAAACTGTTTTTT TRBJ1-4 - TRBD1 TRBV9
CAWSGAATISGANVLTF TGTGCCTGGAGTGGAGCGGCGACAATCTCTGGGGCCAACGTCCTGACTTTC TRBJ2-6 - - TRBV30
CASSLGTGRPQAKNIQYF TGTGCCAGCAGCTTGGGGACAGGGCGCCCCCAAGCCAAAAACATTCAGTACTTC TRBJ2-4 - TRBD1 TRBV5-5
CSARQGGSGRPDTQYF TGCAGTGCTAGACAGGGCGGGAGCGGGAGGCCAGATACGCAGTATTTT TRBJ2-3 - TRBD2 TRBV20-1
CASSQGVSWDQPQHF TGTGCCAGCAGCCAGGGGGTGAGCTGGGATCAGCCCCAGCATTTT TRBJ1-5 once - TRBV4-2
CASSQVGTSAYEQYF TGTGCCAGCAGCCAAGTGGGGACTAGCGCCTACGAGCAGTACTTC TRBJ2-7 - TRBD2 TRBV3-1
CSVARDLNEQFF TGCAGCGTTGCCAGGGACCTAAATGAGCAGTTCTTC TRBJ2-1 - - TRBV29-1
CASSLAGTNVLTF TGTGCCAGCAGCTTAGCAGGGACCAACGTCCTGACTTTC TRBJ2-6 - - TRBV5-4
CASSYSAKMNTEAFF TGTGCCAGCAGTTACTCGGCCAAAATGAACACTGAAGCTTTCTTT TRBJ1-1 - - TRBV6-5
CSARGLDTQYF TGCAGTGCACGGGGGTTAGATACGCAGTATTTT TRBJ2-3 once - TRBV20-1